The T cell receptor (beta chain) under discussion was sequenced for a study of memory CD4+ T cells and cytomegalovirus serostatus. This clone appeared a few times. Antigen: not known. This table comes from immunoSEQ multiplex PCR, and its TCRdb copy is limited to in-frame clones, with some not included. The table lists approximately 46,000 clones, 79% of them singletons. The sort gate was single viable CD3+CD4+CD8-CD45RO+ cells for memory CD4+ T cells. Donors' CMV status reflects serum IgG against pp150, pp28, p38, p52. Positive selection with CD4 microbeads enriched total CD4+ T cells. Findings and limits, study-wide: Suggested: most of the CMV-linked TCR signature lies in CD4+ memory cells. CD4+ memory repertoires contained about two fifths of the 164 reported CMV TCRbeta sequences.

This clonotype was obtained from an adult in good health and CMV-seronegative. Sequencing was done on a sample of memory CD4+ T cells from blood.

The chain's CDR3 is CASSLVAGDRADTQYF. The CDR3 DNA is TGCGCCAGCAGTCTAGTAGCGGGAGATAGGGCAGATACGCAGTATTTT. The chain links TRBV5-1 to TRBJ2-3, with TRBD2 identical over 9 bases. Germline V gives CDR1 SGHRS, CDR2 YFSETQ. This CDR3 has 16 residues. The V and J ends lost 5 bases and 4 bases, in that order; junction bases with no gene match: 11. The full variable domain, in which reference TRBV5-1 and TRBJ2-3 provide the parts outside the CDR3, is KAGVTQTPRYLIKTRGQQVTLSCSPISGHRSVSWYQQTPGQGLQFLFEYFSETQRNKGNFPGRFSGRQFSNSRSEMNVSTLELGDSALYLCASSLVAGDRADTQYFGPGTRLTVL.